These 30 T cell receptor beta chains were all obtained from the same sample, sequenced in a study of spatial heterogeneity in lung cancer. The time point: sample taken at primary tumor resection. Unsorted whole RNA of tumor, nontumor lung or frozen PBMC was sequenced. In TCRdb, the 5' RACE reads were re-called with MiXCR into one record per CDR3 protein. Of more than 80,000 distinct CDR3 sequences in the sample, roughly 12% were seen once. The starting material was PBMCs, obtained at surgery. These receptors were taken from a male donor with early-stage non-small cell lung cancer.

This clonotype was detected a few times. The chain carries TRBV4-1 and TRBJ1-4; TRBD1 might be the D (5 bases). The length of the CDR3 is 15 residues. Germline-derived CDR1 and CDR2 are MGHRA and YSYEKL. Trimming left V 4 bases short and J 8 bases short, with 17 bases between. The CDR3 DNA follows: TGCGCCAGCAGCCGCCCTACGTCCAGGGAAGAAAAACTGTTTTTT. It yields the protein CASSRPTSREEKLFF.

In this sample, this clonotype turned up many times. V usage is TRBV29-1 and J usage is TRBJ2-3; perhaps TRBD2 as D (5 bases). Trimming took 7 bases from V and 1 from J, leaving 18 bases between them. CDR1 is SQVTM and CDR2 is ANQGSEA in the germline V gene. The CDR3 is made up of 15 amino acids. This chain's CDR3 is CSGGLAGIGTDTQYF. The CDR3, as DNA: TGCAGCGGAGGGCTAGCCGGCATAGGCACAGATACGCAGTATTTT.

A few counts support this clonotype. For the CDR3, the DNA is TGTGCCAGCAGCCAAGTTGGCAGGGACTATGGCTACACCTTC. Translating it yields CASSQVGRDYGYTF. The chain links TRBV14 to TRBJ1-2, with D perhaps matching TRBD1 (5 bases). Looked up from germline, CDR1 is SGHDN and CDR2 is FVKESK. Trimming removed 1 base at V and 3 bases at J, with 9 bases between. This CDR3 has 14 residues. Based on the CDR3 plus reference TRBV14 and TRBJ1-2, the full variable domain is EAGVTQFPSHSVIEKGQTVTLRCDPISGHDNLYWYRRVMGKEIKFLLHFVKESKQDESGMPNNRFLAERTGGTYSTLKVQPAELEDSGVYFCASSQVGRDYGYTFGSGTRLTVV.

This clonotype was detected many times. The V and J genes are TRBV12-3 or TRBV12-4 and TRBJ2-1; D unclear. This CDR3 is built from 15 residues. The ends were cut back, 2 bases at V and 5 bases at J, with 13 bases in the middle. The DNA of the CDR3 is TGTGCCAGCAGTTTATTACTATCCCCCAACAATGAGCAGTTCTTC. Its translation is CASSLLLSPNNEQFF.

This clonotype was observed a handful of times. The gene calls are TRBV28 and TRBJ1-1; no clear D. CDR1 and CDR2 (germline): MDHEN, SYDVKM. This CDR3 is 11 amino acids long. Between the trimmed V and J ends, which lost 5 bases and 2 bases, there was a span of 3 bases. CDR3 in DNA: TGTGCCAGCAGTCATAACACTGAAGCTTTCTTT. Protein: CASSHNTEAFF.

This CDR3 reads CAITPDRDTEAFF. In DNA, the CDR3 is TGTGCCATCACCCCCGACAGGGATACTGAAGCTTTCTTT. The V and J genes are TRBV10-3 and TRBJ1-1, with TRBD1 matching over 7 bases. The CDR3 contains 13 residues. In germline, CDR1 is ENHRY, CDR2 SYGVKD. J was trimmed by 5 bases and V by 7 bases; bases with no gene match: 7.

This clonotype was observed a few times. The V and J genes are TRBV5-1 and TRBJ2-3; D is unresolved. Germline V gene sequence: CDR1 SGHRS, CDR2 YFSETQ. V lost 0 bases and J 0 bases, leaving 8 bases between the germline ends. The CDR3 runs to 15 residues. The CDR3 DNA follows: TGCGCCAGCAGCTTGGACGCGCAGAGCACAGATACGCAGTATTTT. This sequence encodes CASSLDAQSTDTQYF.

CDR3 in amino acids: CAWGPYEQYF. In nucleotides, the CDR3 is TGTGCCTGGGGCCCGTACGAGCAGTACTTC. The genes are TRBV30 and TRBJ2-7; D uncertain. Germline V gives CDR1 GTSNPN, CDR2 SVGIG (reference sequence). V lost 5 bases and J lost 4, with 6 bases in between. The CDR3 contains 10 residues.

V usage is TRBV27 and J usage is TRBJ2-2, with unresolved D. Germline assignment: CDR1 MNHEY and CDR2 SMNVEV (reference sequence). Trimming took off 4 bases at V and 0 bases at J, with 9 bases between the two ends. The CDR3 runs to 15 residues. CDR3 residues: CASSSDGANTGELFF. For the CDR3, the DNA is TGTGCCAGCAGTTCGGACGGAGCGAACACCGGGGAGCTGTTTTTT.

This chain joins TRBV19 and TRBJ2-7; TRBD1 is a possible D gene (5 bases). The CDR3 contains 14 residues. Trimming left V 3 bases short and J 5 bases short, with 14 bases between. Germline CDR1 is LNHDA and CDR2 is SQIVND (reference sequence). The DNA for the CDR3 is TGTGCCAGTAGTATCCCAGGGTCTAGGAACGAGCAGTACTTC. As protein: CASSIPGSRNEQYF.

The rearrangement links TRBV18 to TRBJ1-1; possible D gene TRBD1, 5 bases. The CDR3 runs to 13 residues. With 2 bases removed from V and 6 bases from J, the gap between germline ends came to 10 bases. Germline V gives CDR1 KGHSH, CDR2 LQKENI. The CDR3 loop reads CASSPIPGPEAFF. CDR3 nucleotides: TGTGCCAGCTCACCAATCCCGGGGCCTGAAGCTTTCTTT.

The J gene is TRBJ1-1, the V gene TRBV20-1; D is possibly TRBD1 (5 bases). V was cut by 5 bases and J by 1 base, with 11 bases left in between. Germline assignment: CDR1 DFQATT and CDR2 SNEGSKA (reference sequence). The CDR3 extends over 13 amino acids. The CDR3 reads CSASGGGNTEAFF. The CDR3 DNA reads TGCAGTGCTTCAGGTGGGGGGAACACTGAAGCTTTCTTT.

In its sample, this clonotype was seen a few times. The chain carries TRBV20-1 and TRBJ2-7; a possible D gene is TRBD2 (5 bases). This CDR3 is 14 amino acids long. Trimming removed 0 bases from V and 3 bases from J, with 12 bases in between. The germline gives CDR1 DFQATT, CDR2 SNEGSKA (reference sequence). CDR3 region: CSARDFFRGYEQYF. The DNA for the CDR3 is TGCAGTGCTAGAGATTTTTTTCGGGGCTACGAGCAGTACTTC.

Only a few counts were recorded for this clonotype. The CDR3 region has the DNA TGCAGTGCTAGAAACCGACCGGGTAGCACTCATCTTCCTGAGCAGTTCTTC. It encodes CSARNRPGSTHLPEQFF. This chain joins TRBV20-1 and TRBJ2-1; D is unresolved. The CDR3 covers 17 residues. The germline V and J ends were trimmed by 2 bases and 9 bases, with 26 bases remaining between them. Germline CDR1 is DFQATT and CDR2 is SNEGSKA (reference sequence).

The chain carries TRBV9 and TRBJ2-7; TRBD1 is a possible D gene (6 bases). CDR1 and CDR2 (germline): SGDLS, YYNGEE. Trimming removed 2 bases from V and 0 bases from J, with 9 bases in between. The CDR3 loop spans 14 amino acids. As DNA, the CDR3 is TGTGCCAGCAGCGTTCGACAGGACTCCTACGAGCAGTACTTC. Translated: CASSVRQDSYEQYF.

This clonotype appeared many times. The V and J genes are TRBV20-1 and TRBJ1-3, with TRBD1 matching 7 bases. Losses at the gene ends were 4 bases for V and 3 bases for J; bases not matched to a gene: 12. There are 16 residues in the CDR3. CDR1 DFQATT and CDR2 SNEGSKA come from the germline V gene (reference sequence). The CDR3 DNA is TGCAGTGCTACCCTTCGACAGGGCGAAAGTGGAAACACCATATATTTT. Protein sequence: CSATLRQGESGNTIYF.

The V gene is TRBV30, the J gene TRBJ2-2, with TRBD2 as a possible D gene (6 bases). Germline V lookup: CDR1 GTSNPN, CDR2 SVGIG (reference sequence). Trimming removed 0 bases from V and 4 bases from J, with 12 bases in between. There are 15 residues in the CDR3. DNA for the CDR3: TGTGCCTGGAGTGTATTGTGGAGGGGCACCGGGGAGCTGTTTTTT. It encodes CAWSVLWRGTGELFF.

CDR3 sequence: CASSLGLGYEQYF. The CDR3 region has the DNA TGTGCCAGCAGCTTGGGACTAGGCTACGAGCAGTACTTC. V usage is TRBV5-6 and J usage is TRBJ2-7, with a possible D match to TRBD2 (6 bases). CDR1 is SGHDT, CDR2 YYEEEE, per germline. The germline V and J ends were trimmed by 0 bases and 3 bases, with 7 bases remaining between them. The CDR3 runs to 13 residues. Full variable domain (outside the CDR3, taken from reference TRBV5-6 and TRBJ2-7): DAGVTQSPTHLIKTRGQQVTLRCSPKSGHDTVSWYQQALGQGPQFIFQYYEEEERQRGNFPDRFSGHQFPNYSSELNVNALLLGDSALYLCASSLGLGYEQYFGPGTRLTVT.

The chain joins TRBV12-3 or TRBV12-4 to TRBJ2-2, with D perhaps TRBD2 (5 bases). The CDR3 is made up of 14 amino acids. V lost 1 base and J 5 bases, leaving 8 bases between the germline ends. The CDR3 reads CASSLVTTTGELFF. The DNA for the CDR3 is TGTGCCAGCAGTTTAGTGACTACAACCGGGGAGCTGTTTTTT.

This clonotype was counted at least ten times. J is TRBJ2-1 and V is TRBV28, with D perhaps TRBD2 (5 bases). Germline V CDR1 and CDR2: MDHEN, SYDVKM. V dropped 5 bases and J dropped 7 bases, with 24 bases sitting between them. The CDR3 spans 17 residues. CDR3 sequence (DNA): TGTGCCAGCAGTCATCCCAGTAATACTAGGGTTCGTAATGAGCAGTTCTTC. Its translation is CASSHPSNTRVRNEQFF.

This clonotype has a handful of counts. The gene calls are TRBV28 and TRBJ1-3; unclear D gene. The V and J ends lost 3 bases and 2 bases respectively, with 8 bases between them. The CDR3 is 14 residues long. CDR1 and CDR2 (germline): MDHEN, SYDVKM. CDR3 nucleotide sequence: TGTGCCAGCAGTTTCCATGGGGCTGGAAACACCATATATTTT. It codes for CASSFHGAGNTIYF.

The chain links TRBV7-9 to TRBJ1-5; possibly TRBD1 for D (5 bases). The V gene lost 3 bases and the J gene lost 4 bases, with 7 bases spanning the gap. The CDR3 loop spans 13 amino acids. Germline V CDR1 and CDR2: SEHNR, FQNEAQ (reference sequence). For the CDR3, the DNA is TGTGCCAGCAGCTTTTGGGGGAATCAGCCCCAGCATTTT. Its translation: CASSFWGNQPQHF.

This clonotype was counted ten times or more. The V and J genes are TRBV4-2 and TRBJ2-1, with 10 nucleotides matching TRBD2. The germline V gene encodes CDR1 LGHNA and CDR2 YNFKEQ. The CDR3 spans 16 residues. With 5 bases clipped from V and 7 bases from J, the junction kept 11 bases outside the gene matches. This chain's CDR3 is CASSTRPSGSWNEQFF. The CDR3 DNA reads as TGTGCCAGCAGCACAAGGCCTAGCGGGAGTTGGAATGAGCAGTTCTTC.

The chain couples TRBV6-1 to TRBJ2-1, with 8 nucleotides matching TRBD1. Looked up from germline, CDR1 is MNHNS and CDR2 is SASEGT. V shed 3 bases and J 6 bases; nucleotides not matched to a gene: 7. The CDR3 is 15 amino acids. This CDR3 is CASSEAGGTLNEQFF. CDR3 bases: TGTGCCAGCAGTGAGGCAGGGGGCACCCTCAATGAGCAGTTCTTC.

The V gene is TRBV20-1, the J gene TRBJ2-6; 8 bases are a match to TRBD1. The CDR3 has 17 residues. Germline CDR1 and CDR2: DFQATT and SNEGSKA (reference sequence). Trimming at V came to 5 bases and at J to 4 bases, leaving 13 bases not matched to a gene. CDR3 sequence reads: CSAGETGGIFGANVLTF. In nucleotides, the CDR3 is TGCAGTGCTGGGGAAACAGGGGGTATTTTCGGGGCCAACGTCCTGACTTTC.

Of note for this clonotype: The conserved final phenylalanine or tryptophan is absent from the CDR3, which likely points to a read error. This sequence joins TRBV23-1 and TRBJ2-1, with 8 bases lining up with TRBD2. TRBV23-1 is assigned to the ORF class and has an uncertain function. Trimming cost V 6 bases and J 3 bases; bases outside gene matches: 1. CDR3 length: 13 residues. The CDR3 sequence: CASRGLDYNEQFS. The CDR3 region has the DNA TGCGCCAGCAGGGGACTAGACTACAATGAGCAGTTCTCC.

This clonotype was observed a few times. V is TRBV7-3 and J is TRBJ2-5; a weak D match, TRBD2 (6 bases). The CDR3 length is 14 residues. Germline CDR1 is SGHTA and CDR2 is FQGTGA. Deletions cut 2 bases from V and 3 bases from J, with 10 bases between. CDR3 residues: CASSLYGGKETQYF. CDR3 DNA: TGTGCCAGCAGCTTATATGGGGGGAAAGAGACCCAGTACTTC.

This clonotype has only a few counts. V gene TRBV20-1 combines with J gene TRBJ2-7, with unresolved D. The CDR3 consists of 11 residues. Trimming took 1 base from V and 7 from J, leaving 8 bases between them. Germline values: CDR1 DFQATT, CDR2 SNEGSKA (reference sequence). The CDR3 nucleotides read TGCAGTGCTAGAGTGAGTCGGGAGCAGTACTTC. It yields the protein CSARVSREQYF.

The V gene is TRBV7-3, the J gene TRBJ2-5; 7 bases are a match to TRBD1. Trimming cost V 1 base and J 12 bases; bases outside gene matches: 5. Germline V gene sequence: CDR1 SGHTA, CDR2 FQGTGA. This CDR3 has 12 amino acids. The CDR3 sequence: CASSLNDREKYF. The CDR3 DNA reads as TGTGCCAGCAGCTTAAACGACAGGGAGAAGTACTTC.

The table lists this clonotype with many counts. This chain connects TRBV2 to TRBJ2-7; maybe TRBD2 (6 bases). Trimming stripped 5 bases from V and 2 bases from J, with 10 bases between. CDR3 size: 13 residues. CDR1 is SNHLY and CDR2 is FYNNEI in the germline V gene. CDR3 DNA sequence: TGTGCCAGCAGTCGGGGGTTAGCCTACGAGCAGTACTTC. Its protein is CASSRGLAYEQYF.